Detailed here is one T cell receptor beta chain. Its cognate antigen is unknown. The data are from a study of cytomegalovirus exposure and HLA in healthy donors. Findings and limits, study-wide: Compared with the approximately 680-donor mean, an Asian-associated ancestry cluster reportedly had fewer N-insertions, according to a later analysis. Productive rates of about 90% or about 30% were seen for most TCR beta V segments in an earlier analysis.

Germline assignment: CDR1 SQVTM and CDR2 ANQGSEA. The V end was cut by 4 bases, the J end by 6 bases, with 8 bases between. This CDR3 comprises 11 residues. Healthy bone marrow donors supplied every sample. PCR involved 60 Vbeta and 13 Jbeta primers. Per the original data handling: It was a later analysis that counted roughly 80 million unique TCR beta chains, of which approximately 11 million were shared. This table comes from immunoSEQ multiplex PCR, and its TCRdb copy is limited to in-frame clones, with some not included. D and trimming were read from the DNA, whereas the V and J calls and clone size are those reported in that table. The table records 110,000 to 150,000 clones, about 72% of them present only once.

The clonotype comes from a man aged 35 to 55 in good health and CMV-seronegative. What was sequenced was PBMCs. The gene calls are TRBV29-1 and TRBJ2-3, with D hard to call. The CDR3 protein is CSVVIRDTQYF. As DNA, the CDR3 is TGCAGCGTTGTCATCAGGGATACGCAGTATTTT.